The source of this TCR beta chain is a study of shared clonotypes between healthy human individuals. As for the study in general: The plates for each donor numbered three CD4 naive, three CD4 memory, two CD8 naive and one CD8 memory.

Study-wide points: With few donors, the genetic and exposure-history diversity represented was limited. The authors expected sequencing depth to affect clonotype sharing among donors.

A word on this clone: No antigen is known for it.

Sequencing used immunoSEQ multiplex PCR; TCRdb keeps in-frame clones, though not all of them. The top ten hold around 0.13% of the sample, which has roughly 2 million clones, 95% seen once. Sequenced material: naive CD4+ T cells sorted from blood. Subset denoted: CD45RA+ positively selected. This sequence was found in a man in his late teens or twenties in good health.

CDR3 sequence: CAWIWWGAYEQYF. The CDR3 bases are TGTGCCTGGATATGGTGGGGGGCTTACGAGCAGTACTTC. The chain links TRBV30 to TRBJ2-7; either TRBD1 or TRBD2 may supply D (6 bases each). Between the trimmed V and J ends, which lost 4 bases and 4 bases, there was a span of 14 bases. Germline loops: CDR1 GTSNPN, CDR2 SVGIG (reference sequence). This CDR3 is built from 13 residues.